The 27 T cell receptor beta chains reported below all come from one sample, sequenced in a study of graft-versus-host responses after intestinal transplantation. Sequencing was performed with immunoSEQ multiplex PCR; in TCRdb, only in-frame clones are kept and a portion is missing. Here the sample spans about 24,000 clones, 40% being singletons. Source: alloreactive CD4+ T cells from a mixed lymphocyte reaction culture, taken before intestinal transplant. Subset in this sample: CFSE-low proliferating T cells sorted from approximately 6-day pre-transplant mixed lymphocyte reaction (GvH or HvG direction). The receptors derive from a human patient who received an intestinal transplant.

The V call is TRBV2, the J call TRBJ1-1, with D perhaps TRBD1 (5 bases). V lost 6 bases, J lost 5 bases, and 13 bases lay in between. CDR1 and CDR2 (germline): SNHLY, FYNNEI. CDR3 length: 13 residues. CDR3 protein: CASRAEGITEAFF. The CDR3 DNA reads as TGTGCCAGCAGGGCGGAGGGGATAACTGAAGCTTTCTTT.

The chain joins TRBV18 to TRBJ2-7, with D possibly TRBD2 on 6 matching bases. Per the germline V gene, CDR1 is KGHSH and CDR2 is LQKENI. The CDR3 has 15 residues. With 2 bases removed from V and 5 bases from J, the gap between germline ends came to 16 bases. As DNA, the CDR3 is TGTGCCAGCTCACCAGTGACGGGAGTTTCTCACGAGCAGTACTTC. Translated: CASSPVTGVSHEQYF.

The V call is TRBV19, the J call TRBJ1-2, with 10 positions matching TRBD1. Losses at the gene ends were 3 bases for V and 7 bases for J; bases not matched to a gene: 5. The V gene's germline CDR1 is LNHDA and CDR2 SQIVND (reference sequence). The length of the CDR3 is 14 residues. The CDR3 coding sequence is TGTGCCAGTAGTATTCCGGGACAGGGGAGTGGCTACACCTTC. This translates into CASSIPGQGSGYTF.

The chain carries TRBV2 and TRBJ1-2, with 8 nucleotides matching TRBD1. Germline CDR1 and CDR2: SNHLY and FYNNEI. The CDR3 length is 14 residues. V gave up 6 bases and J gave up 1 base; unmatched junction bases: 4. The DNA for the CDR3 is TGTGCCAGCAGGGGACAGGTAGATAACTATGGCTACACCTTC. It translates to CASRGQVDNYGYTF.

The chain links TRBV12-5 to TRBJ2-1; TRBD1 is a possible D gene (6 bases). Germline loops: CDR1 LGHNT, CDR2 FRNRAP. This CDR3 is built from 14 residues. Trimming took 4 bases from V and 8 from J, leaving 15 bases between them. CDR3 amino acids: CASGSRGIDDEQFF. The CDR3 coding sequence is TGTGCTAGTGGTTCCAGGGGTATTGATGATGAGCAGTTCTTC.

In this sample, this clone turned up once. V gene TRBV11-1 combines with J gene TRBJ2-1; D may be TRBD1 (5 bases). The germline V gene has CDR1 SGHAT and CDR2 FQDESV (reference sequence). V was clipped by 7 bases and J by 5 bases, with 15 bases between them. The CDR3 extends over 14 amino acids. The CDR3 sequence is CASNKGAAHNEQFF. As DNA, the CDR3 is TGTGCCAGCAACAAAGGGGCGGCCCACAATGAGCAGTTCTTC.

This clone was found a few times. This chain's CDR3 is CASNRQDLAKNIQYF. The CDR3 DNA is TGTGCCAGTAATCGGCAGGATCTAGCCAAAAACATTCAGTACTTC. V gene TRBV19 combines with J gene TRBJ2-4; D is unclear. This CDR3 is built from 15 residues. The germline V and J ends were trimmed by 7 bases and 0 bases, with 13 bases remaining between them. Germline V gives CDR1 LNHDA, CDR2 SQIVND (reference sequence).

The genes are TRBV6-6 and TRBJ2-1, with D perhaps matching TRBD2 (7 bases). The CDR3 has 16 amino acids. V shed 5 bases and J shed 0 bases, with 14 bases lying between them. Per the germline V gene, CDR1 is MNHNY and CDR2 is SVGAGI (reference sequence). For the CDR3, the DNA is TGTGCCAGCAGTGGCCGAGGGGGGGGCTCCTACAATGAGCAGTTCTTC. It is translated as CASSGRGGGSYNEQFF.

This clone has a handful of counts. V gene TRBV15 combines with J gene TRBJ1-1, with D possibly TRBD1 on 6 matching bases. Looked up from germline, CDR1 is LNHNV and CDR2 is YYDKDF (reference sequence). The CDR3 has 14 residues. V was cut by 0 bases and J by 9 bases, with 14 bases left in between. The CDR3, as DNA: TGTGCCACCAGCAGAGATCGGGGGGCGCGGCAAGCTTTCTTT. It encodes CATSRDRGARQAFF.

This clone was found a few times. The rearrangement links TRBV2 to TRBJ1-1; D is possibly TRBD1 (5 bases). This CDR3 region has 12 residues. Germline V CDR1 and CDR2: SNHLY, FYNNEI. V was pared by 8 bases and J by 5 bases, with 12 bases between. The CDR3 nucleotides are TGTGCCAGCCGGTGGGGGAGGACTGAAGCTTTCTTT. As protein: CASRWGRTEAFF.

In this sample, this clone turned up once. The chain employs TRBV6-5 and TRBJ1-2; TRBD1 might be the D (6 bases). Germline V lookup: CDR1 MNHEY, CDR2 SVGAGI. The CDR3 runs to 15 residues. With 5 bases removed from V and 5 bases from J, the gap between germline ends came to 18 bases. CDR3 residues: CASSTSGARGYGYTF. The DNA for the CDR3 is TGTGCCAGCAGTACGTCAGGGGCTAGGGGGTATGGCTACACCTTC.

V and J are TRBV6-1 and TRBJ2-2; 10 bases match TRBD1. This CDR3 spans 15 amino acids. J lost 5 bases, V lost 10 bases, and 10 bases had no gene match. Germline CDR1 MNHNS, CDR2 SASEGT. CDR3: CATSPGQGSTGELFF. The CDR3 region has the DNA TGTGCCACCTCGCCGGGACAGGGGTCTACCGGGGAGCTGTTTTTT.

The chain has TRBV6-5 and TRBJ1-6; possible D gene TRBD1, 5 bases. CDR3 length: 15 residues. Trimming removed 5 bases from V and 6 bases from J, with 14 bases in between. Per the germline V gene, CDR1 is MNHEY and CDR2 is SVGAGI. DNA of the CDR3: TGTGCCAGCAGTGGCAGTGAAGGGGTTAATTCACCCCTCCACTTT. Protein product: CASSGSEGVNSPLHF.

This rearrangement joins TRBV5-3 to TRBJ1-1; D ambiguous. TRBV5-3 is classed as an ORF, of uncertain function. The CDR3 extends over 16 amino acids. Between the trimmed V and J ends, which lost 2 bases and 1 base, there was a span of 15 bases. The CDR3 DNA reads as TGTGCCAGAAGCTTCCTGGGAGGGCAGTCGAACACTGAAGCTTTCTTT. Translation gives CARSFLGGQSNTEAFF.

This clone was picked up a small number of times. The CDR3 DNA follows: TGTGCCAGTAGTATAAATGAGGGCCGGTCGAACACTGAAGCTTTCTTT. Amino acid sequence: CASSINEGRSNTEAFF. The chain has TRBV19 and TRBJ1-1; no definite D call. Per germline, CDR1 LNHDA and CDR2 SQIVND (reference sequence). The CDR3 spans 16 residues. Trimming took off 2 bases at V and 1 base at J, with 14 bases between the two ends.

V is TRBV7-2 and J is TRBJ2-7, with TRBD2 as a possible D gene (7 bases). V shed 2 bases and J shed 2 bases, with 10 bases lying between them. The CDR3 is 14 residues long. Per the germline V gene, CDR1 is SGHTA and CDR2 is FQGNSA. The chain's CDR3 is CASSLWGGPYEQYF. CDR3 DNA sequence: TGTGCCAGCAGCTTATGGGGGGGCCCCTACGAGCAGTACTTC. The whole variable domain, remainder taken from reference TRBV7-2 and TRBJ2-7, is GAGVSQSPSNKVTEKGKDVELRCDPISGHTALYWYRQSLGQGLEFLIYFQGNSAPDKSGLPSDRFSAERTGGSVSTLTIQRTQQEDSAVYLCASSLWGGPYEQYFGPGTRLTVT.

The V and J genes are TRBV30 and TRBJ2-7; 9 nucleotides line up with TRBD1. V lost 6 bases, J lost 6 bases, and 9 bases stayed unmatched. The CDR3 sequence is 13 residues long. Per germline, CDR1 GTSNPN and CDR2 SVGIG (reference sequence). The CDR3 coding sequence is TGTGCCTGTTCCCGGACAGGGGCCTCCGAGCAGTACTTC. Translating gives CACSRTGASEQYF.

The gene calls are TRBV6-5 and TRBJ2-4; no firm D call. CDR3 length equals 15 residues. V was cut by 0 bases and J by 0 bases, with 6 bases left in between. Germline V gene sequence: CDR1 MNHEY, CDR2 SVGAGI. For the CDR3, the DNA is TGTGCCAGCAGTTACTCTTCCGTAGCCAAAAACATTCAGTACTTC. The encoded protein is CASSYSSVAKNIQYF.

The CDR3 spells CASSVGWGVGGLGTDTQYF. The CDR3 DNA follows: TGTGCCAGCAGCGTAGGCTGGGGTGTGGGGGGTTTAGGCACAGATACGCAGTATTTT. The gene calls are TRBV9 and TRBJ2-3, with D possibly being TRBD2 (6 bases). This CDR3 comprises 19 residues. The germline V and J ends were trimmed by 0 bases and 1 base, with 21 bases remaining between them. Germline V CDR1 and CDR2: SGDLS, YYNGEE.

This chain connects TRBV19 to TRBJ1-2, with D hard to call. Trimming took off 5 bases at V and 6 bases at J, with 13 bases between the two ends. The CDR3 contains 13 residues. CDR1 LNHDA and CDR2 SQIVND come from the germline V gene (reference sequence). The DNA for the CDR3 is TGTGCCAGTAGTGCTCAATTACTCAATGGCTACACCTTC. This sequence encodes CASSAQLLNGYTF.

This clone is labeled as medium-sized. The V and J genes are TRBV6-6 and TRBJ2-1; TRBD2 is a possible D gene (6 bases). This CDR3 contains 14 residues. V was pared by 11 bases and J by 5 bases, with 19 bases between. The germline CDR1 and CDR2 sequences are MNHNY and SVGAGI (reference sequence). The DNA of the CDR3 is TGTGCCTCTCTCGGGAAGCGGAGGGACAATGAGCAGTTCTTC. It yields the protein CASLGKRRDNEQFF.

The chain recombines TRBV6-5 with TRBJ1-2; TRBD1 aligns across 10 bases. The CDR3 extends over 15 amino acids. With V trimmed by 5 bases and J by 6 bases, 9 bases remained unmatched. Germline values: CDR1 MNHEY, CDR2 SVGAGI. CDR3 sequence reads: CASSQFGTGVDGYTF. Here the CDR3 DNA reads TGTGCCAGCAGTCAATTCGGGACAGGGGTCGATGGCTACACCTTC.

This CDR3 reads CASSLLGPSNYGYTF. The DNA of the CDR3 is TGCGCCAGCAGCTTGTTGGGGCCCTCTAACTATGGCTACACCTTC. The chain couples TRBV5-1 to TRBJ1-2; TRBD1 might be the D (5 bases). Germline V gene data show CDR1 as SGHRS and CDR2 as YFSETQ. The ends were cut back, 1 base at V and 0 bases at J, with 10 bases in the middle. The CDR3 extends over 15 amino acids.

The chain carries TRBV7-9 and TRBJ1-2; possible D gene TRBD1, 5 bases. Germline V gene data show CDR1 as SEHNR and CDR2 as FQNEAQ (reference sequence). The V gene lost 3 bases and the J gene lost 10 bases, with 12 bases spanning the gap. This CDR3 spans 12 amino acids. Here the CDR3 DNA reads TGTGCCAGCAGCTTGGGCAGGGCCTTCTACACCTTC. Its protein is CASSLGRAFYTF.

This chain uses TRBV6-7 with TRBJ2-3; 7 nucleotides align to TRBD2. TRBV6-7 is an ORF, and what it does is uncertain. Germline trimming cut 0 bases from V and 9 bases from J; bases unmatched to any gene: 15. This CDR3 is built from 17 residues. The CDR3 region has the DNA TGTGCCAGCAGTTACTCGACGCGGGGTCCCCGGGGGGACACGCAGTATTTT. This translates into CASSYSTRGPRGDTQYF.

This chain uses TRBV28 with TRBJ2-7, with a tentative D call TRBD1 (5 bases). V dropped 5 bases and J dropped 2 bases, with 16 bases sitting between them. The CDR3 extends over 15 amino acids. Germline V gene lookup returns CDR1 MDHEN and CDR2 SYDVKM. The CDR3 DNA is TGTGCCAGCAGTCAACCCGGACACCTAACCTACGAGCAGTACTTC. It is translated as CASSQPGHLTYEQYF.

The chain recombines TRBV5-6 with TRBJ2-5, with 9 bases fitting TRBD2. Unmatched junction bases numbered 15, after V lost 1 base and J lost 11 bases. This CDR3 has 16 amino acids. Germline-derived CDR1 and CDR2 are SGHDT and YYEEEE. In nucleotides, the CDR3 is TGTGCCAGCAGCTTGTATGCGGGAGGGCCCGGGGGGGAGCAGTACTTC. The encoded protein is CASSLYAGGPGGEQYF. Complete variable domain (other parts from reference TRBV5-6 and TRBJ2-5): DAGVTQSPTHLIKTRGQQVTLRCSPKSGHDTVSWYQQALGQGPQFIFQYYEEEERQRGNFPDRFSGHQFPNYSSELNVNALLLGDSALYLCASSLYAGGPGGEQYFGPGTRLLVL.